This TCR beta chain comes out of a study of cytomegalovirus exposure and HLA in healthy donors (dated by TCRdb to the late 2010s). General notes on the study: According to an earlier analysis of several hundred of the donors, about 190 million T cells yielded 95 million to 140 million unique TCR beta sequences and 276 Gb of sequence data. Of the roughly 400 genotyped donors, roughly 80% fell in the genetic ancestry cluster associated with self-reported Caucasian donors. Across approximately 420 genotyped donors of the cohort, an average of roughly 200,000 unique TCR beta nucleotide sequences per donor were sequenced, and about a sixth of those sequences were non-productive. The study aimed to test whether cataloging public T cell receptors could reveal signatures of past pathogen exposure. Rather than using new phenotypic data, the later analysis identified candidate immune exposures from TCR beta sequences and from how often those sequences occurred across donors. Donor age, sex, ethnicity and CMV serostatus were collected together with the repertoire data. An earlier analysis of around 540 of the donors applied high-throughput TCR beta sequencing to assess whether each TCR beta V gene segment acted as functional or pseudogenic. HLA typing covered class I and class II loci at four-digit resolution. In a later analysis, previously published TCR beta repertoires from 500 to 750 donors were re-analyzed and high-resolution HLA genotyping was added so that TCR occurrence patterns could be studied. The study combined high-throughput TCR immunosequencing, statistical association of individual TCRs with disease status, and machine learning to predict cytomegalovirus infection status. The T cell repertoires of under 700 subjects were profiled by immunosequencing and related to cytomegalovirus serostatus. An early release that covered some 630 HLA-typed donors contained approximately 300 gigabases of sequencing data and approximately 85 million unique TCR sequences. A later genetic analysis took genome-wide SNP genotypes for 398 of the 666 donors and used that subset as a discovery cohort. A separate validation cohort of roughly 120 different subjects was used in addition to the 666-subject first cohort. Every discovery cohort repertoire had been produced on one sequencing platform. The number of typed donors differed by locus: about 620-630 for A, B, C, DRB1 and DQB1; 522 for DQA1; some 590 for DPA1; and some 470 for DPB1. Roughly five DR-DQ haplotypes were handled as single units for association and clustering, since linkage in the cohort was strong.

Library generation was performed with the immunoSEQ multiplex PCR assay. For the multiplex PCR, a mixture combining 60 forward primers for TCR Vbeta segments and 13 reverse primers for TCR Jbeta segments was used. The CDR3 region of rearranged TCR beta genes was amplified from genomic DNA with a multiplex PCR assay. The amplified TCR beta libraries were sequenced on the Illumina HiSeq System as 87-base-pair reads. The paper's data handling went like this. In a later analysis, some 80 million unique TCR beta chains were counted across the 666 repertoires, and roughly 9.9 million of these chains were shared by at least two donors. Raw reads were error-corrected and collapsed into unique sequences by a nearest-neighbor algorithm in which closely related sequences were merged to remove PCR and sequencing errors. To assign V, D and J gene segments, CDR3 sequences were aligned to IMGT reference sequences. For a sequence to be retained, a match of at least six nucleotides to both a V gene segment and a J gene segment was required. Rearrangements were classified as productive when the CDR3 lacked stop codons and remained in frame with V and J, and all other rearrangements were classified as non-productive. CDR3 was defined according to IMGT convention as the region running from the second conserved V-encoded cysteine to the conserved J-encoded phenylalanine. The earlier analysis of more than 450 of the donors excluded sequences that lacked an unambiguous match to a single V gene segment. In an earlier analysis of 587 of the donors, V segments were called functional above 56.7% productive rearrangements and were called segregating when the between-donor standard deviation exceeded 5%. A statistical classification framework was built to diagnose cytomegalovirus status from the catalog of TCR beta chain sequences. A later analysis assigned V and J genes by comparing TCR nucleotide sequences with IMGT/GENE-DB human TR gene sequences. The TCRdist pipeline was used in a later analysis to assign CDR3 sequences and most-parsimonious VDJ recombination scenarios. A later analysis defined each TCR beta chain by its CDR3 amino acid sequence plus V-gene family, and excluded reads lacking a unique V-gene family. To address suspected cross-contamination and a sequencing artifact, a later analysis removed a few hundred highly shared, low-generation-probability nucleotide sequences. For each public chain, a later analysis derived a clonal expansion index from normalized ranks of inferred template counts within each repertoire. A later analysis computed generation probabilities with a VDJ recombination model fitted to out-of-frame rearrangements, and checked the results against IGoR. In a later analysis, TCR-TCR, TCR-HLA and TCR-CMV co-occurrence was scored with hypergeometric tests, and a repertoire-size bias correction was applied to TCR pairs. In a later analysis, false discovery rates were estimated by permuting HLA or CMV assignments 20 times. In a later analysis, co-occurring TCRs were grouped using DBSCAN, with TCRdist sequence similarity added in when clustering inside HLA-allele-positive subsets. Repertoires with fewer than 30,000 or more than 120,000 public chains, plus five repertoires with anomalous nucleotide sharing, were excluded from co-occurrence clustering. The table comes from immuneACCESS by way of TCRdb, which keeps in-frame sequences with V and J called. Part of the clones is missing from these tables; in studies checked, under half for an unresolved V gene and the rest for unknown reasons. V, J and clone size are taken as reported in that table, and D and trimming were inferred from the DNA itself. The sample has approximately 190,000 clones on record, over 70% of them singletons. The ten largest clones represent 3.8% of the sample.

V is clipped by 1 base and J by 6 bases, and the sequence between their germline boundaries is 16 bases long. From the cysteine through the phenylalanine, the CDR3 covers 15 amino acids. The sequence is cut down to CDR3 DNA, 45 bases in frame from base 1. Via the germline V gene (reference sequence), CDR1 is LNHNV and CDR2 YYDKDF. This clone was seen more than once but under ten times. Its antigen is not yet known. No much larger clone exists at a distance of one base, and base qualities are not known. In total, over 600 healthy bone marrow donors made up the cohort. At the time of sampling, every cohort member was nominally healthy, though immune exposures that went unrecorded were likely present. The donor was CMV seronegative and belonged to the group of 352 seronegative cohort members. Each donor provided a peripheral blood sample, and peripheral blood mononuclear cells were used for TCR beta sequencing. The Qiagen DNeasy Blood Extraction Kit was used to extract genomic DNA from the blood cell samples.

What the work shows at the level of the full study, not this receptor alone: According to the authors, the approach could potentially be generalized to other disease states and immunological phenotypes. In vitro tests confirmed that a few of the cytomegalovirus-associated TCR beta chains recognize cytomegalovirus antigens. In a later analysis, HLA-associated TCR beta chains were found to be more clonally expanded and to have lower generation probabilities than equally common non-associated chains. While some public TCRs were present in many individuals, most TCR sequences turned up only very rarely across donors. The only immune exposure information available for the cohort was CMV serostatus. In a later genetic analysis, a missense DCLRE1C variant was associated with V-gene and J-gene trimming of TCR beta chains, and the association was replicated in an independent cohort. A later analysis found that TCR association rates varied across HLA loci, with DRB1 alleles showing the most associated TCRs and HLA-C alleles the fewest. Because some donors lacked HLA typing at each locus, the association tests relied only on the typed subset. In an earlier analysis of about 600 of the donors, most TCR beta V segments appeared in productive rearrangements about 87% or about 30% of the time, broadly matching IMGT annotations. Several of the top co-occurrence clusters appeared to be linked to parvovirus B19, influenza, CMV and Epstein-Barr virus, according to a later analysis. In a later analysis, most CMV-associated TCR beta chains were found to appear HLA-restricted, with HLA associations seemingly driven largely by CMV exposure. In the study, some 160 TCR beta chains were listed as associated with cytomegalovirus. At a false discovery rate of 0.05, a later analysis linked around 17,000 TCR beta sequences to specific HLA alleles. Because the 87-base-pair reads could not distinguish some IMGT-functional V segments, including TRBV6-2 and TRBV6-3, those segments were excluded. Cytomegalovirus status was reported to be diagnosed by the classifier with high specificity and sensitivity in both the original and validation cohorts. A later genetic analysis reported fewer N-insertions in productive TCRs among donors in an Asian-associated ancestry cluster than the roughly 650-donor mean. A cluster of highly shared sequence variants was judged likely to be a technical artifact of the sequencing pipeline. A further reported finding was that TCR beta sequences accurately predicted the HLA-A and HLA-B alleles for most subjects in the first cohort. Strong co-occurrence of HLA alleles, especially DR and DQ, made assigning TCR associations to individual alleles difficult. The cohort was sequenced for TCR beta chains only, and without alpha or paired-chain data the features that could be detected were limited. Linkage disequilibrium might explain the correlated functional status among segregating V segments, but an unknown experimental factor could not be ruled out. Roughly uniform sequencing depth across donors was assumed in presence/absence analyses, although this assumption may not hold. Because counts were too low, about 18 rarely observed V segments, including chromosome 9 orphons, were excluded from the earlier analysis of 500 to 700 of the donors.

This receptor was identified in a man in his forties or fifties in good health and CMV-seronegative. The sample taken for sequencing was PBMCs. Recombination connected TRBV15 to TRBJ2-7, and possibly TRBD2, on 6 matching bases. The CDR3 region has the sequence CATSRVGTGGGEQYF. The nucleotide sequence reads as follows: TGTGCCACCAGCAGAGTAGGGACTGGTGGTGGCGAGCAGTACTTC.